There are a few counts of the clone carrying this TCR beta chain. These data originate in a study of response to subunit inactivated influenza vaccine. One entry per CDR3 protein results from TCRdb running MiXCR on the RT-PCR reads. The sample shows 400,000 to 650,000 distinct CDR3 sequences, approximately 6.9% of them seen only once. Per germline, CDR1 DFQATT and CDR2 SNEGSKA (reference sequence). With V trimmed by 3 bases and J by 6 bases, 8 bases remained unmatched. CDR3 length: 14 amino acids. This TCR derives from a man in his fifties or sixties who received an inactivated influenza vaccine. The sample in question was PBMCs from blood, obtained roughly 24 months after vaccination. V gene TRBV20-1 combines with J gene TRBJ2-7, with 10 bases identical to TRBD2. CDR3 DNA: TGCAGTGCTAGGATCCAGCGGGAGGGCCGCGAGCAGTACTTC. Protein sequence: CSARIQREGREQYF.